Following are 24 T cell receptor beta chains from one sample sequenced in a study of T cell responses to AZD1222 COVID-19 vaccine. This table comes from immunoSEQ multiplex PCR, and its TCRdb copy is limited to in-frame clones, with some not included. The sample consists of about 120,000 clones, roughly 87% of them appearing once. The sequences come from peripheral blood, collected on day 0 of AZD1222 vaccination. The receptor set was obtained from an adult in good health.

The CDR3 DNA is TGTGCCAGCAGCTACGGAAGCGAGGGTTCACCCCTCCACTTT. Encoded protein: CASSYGSEGSPLHF. The chain uses TRBV5-4 and TRBJ1-6; no clear D. Trimming stripped 3 bases from V and 9 bases from J, with 13 bases between. The CDR3 loop spans 14 amino acids. From germline, CDR1 is SGHNT and CDR2 YYREEE (reference sequence).

The V gene is TRBV15, the J gene TRBJ1-5; D is unresolved. This CDR3 comprises 15 residues. The ends were cut back, 0 bases at V and 6 bases at J, with 12 bases in the middle. The germline CDR1 and CDR2 sequences are LNHNV and YYDKDF (reference sequence). The CDR3 loop reads CATSRDETEVQPQHF. In nucleotides, the CDR3 is TGTGCCACCAGCAGAGACGAGACCGAAGTTCAGCCCCAGCATTTT.

The chain links TRBV27 to TRBJ2-5; D is unclear. Trimming removed 6 bases from V and 4 bases from J, with 3 bases in between. The CDR3 is made up of 10 amino acids. Germline CDR1 MNHEY, CDR2 SMNVEV (reference sequence). The CDR3 loop reads CASRAETQYF. CDR3 sequence (DNA): TGTGCCAGCAGGGCAGAGACCCAGTACTTC.

The chain uses TRBV7-2 and TRBJ2-7, with D uncertain. Trimming removed 1 base from V and 3 bases from J, with 4 bases in between. Germline CDR1 SGHTA, CDR2 FQGNSA. The CDR3 length is 12 residues. The CDR3 DNA reads as TGTGCCAGCAGCTTAGTCGGCTACGAGCAGTACTTC. Translating it yields CASSLVGYEQYF.

The genes are TRBV5-1 and TRBJ2-4; 7 bases are shared with TRBD1. The CDR3 has 15 amino acids. Germline V gene lookup returns CDR1 SGHRS and CDR2 YFSETQ. V was pared by 2 bases and J by 1 base, with 3 bases of the junction left unmatched. CDR3 coding DNA: TGCGCCAGCAGCTTACAGGGGCCGGCCAAAAACATTCAGTACTTC. This translates into CASSLQGPAKNIQYF.

V gene TRBV28 combines with J gene TRBJ2-1; 13 positions match TRBD2. V lost 4 bases, J lost 3 bases, and 0 bases stayed unmatched. Germline-derived CDR1 and CDR2 are MDHEN and SYDVKM. The length of the CDR3 is 15 residues. CDR3 sequence: CASSWTSGGYNEQFF. DNA of the CDR3: TGTGCCAGCAGTTGGACTAGCGGGGGCTACAATGAGCAGTTCTTC.

This clone was seen only a few times. CDR3 region: CASSLGRLVGEETQYF. CDR3 nucleotide sequence: TGTGCCAGCAGCTTAGGCCGACTAGTAGGGGAAGAGACCCAGTACTTC. The chain couples TRBV7-7 to TRBJ2-5, with D possibly TRBD2 on 6 matching bases. CDR3 length: 16 amino acids. V was shortened by 1 base and J by 3 bases, with 15 bases between the two germline ends. CDR1 SSHAT and CDR2 FNYEAQ come from the germline V gene (reference sequence).

The chain has TRBV5-1 and TRBJ1-3, with TRBD1 matching 10 bases. With V trimmed by 3 bases and J by 4 bases, 4 bases remained unmatched. CDR1 and CDR2 from the germline V gene are SGHRS and YFSETQ. There are 15 residues in the CDR3. The CDR3 protein is CASSSLGQGGNTIYF. As DNA, the CDR3 is TGCGCCAGCAGCTCGCTGGGACAGGGGGGAAACACCATATATTTT.

The rearrangement joins TRBV15 to TRBJ2-1; no clear D. The V and J ends lost 1 base and 15 bases respectively, with 13 bases between them. Germline loops: CDR1 LNHNV, CDR2 YYDKDF (reference sequence). The length of the CDR3 is 12 residues. The CDR3 DNA reads TGTGCCACCAGCAGAGCGTCGCGCTCACGGTTCTTC. It yields the protein CATSRASRSRFF.

The chain is built from TRBV25-1 and TRBJ2-7; possibly TRBD1 for D (6 bases). V was pared by 1 base and J by 5 bases, with 12 bases between. This CDR3 has 14 residues. Looked up from germline, CDR1 is MGHDK and CDR2 is SYGVNS. The CDR3, as DNA: TGTGCCAGCAGTGAATTCAATTCAGGGGACGAGCAGTACTTC. This gives the protein CASSEFNSGDEQYF.

The chain recombines TRBV21-1 with TRBJ1-1. TRBV21-1 is shown as a pseudogene. The CDR3 loop spans 16 amino acids. CDR3 protein: CASTVSPTSLNTEAFF. In DNA form, the CDR3 reads TGTGCCAGCACCGTAAGCCCGACTAGTTTGAACACTGAAGCTTTCTTT.

The rearrangement joins TRBV15 to TRBJ1-6, with D unclear. The CDR3 extends over 14 amino acids. Germline assignment: CDR1 LNHNV and CDR2 YYDKDF (reference sequence). The V gene lost 0 bases and the J gene lost 7 bases, with 7 bases spanning the gap. CDR3 sequence (DNA): TGTGCCACCAGCAGAGAGACTACAAATTCACCCCTCCACTTT. Amino acid sequence: CATSRETTNSPLHF.

This clone is a singleton in its sample. The rearrangement uses TRBV7-8 and TRBJ2-1; D is unclear. This CDR3 region has 16 residues. In germline, CDR1 is SGHVS, CDR2 FQNEAQ. V shed 3 bases and J shed 10 bases, with 22 bases lying between them. The CDR3 loop is CASSFETIGPPGEQFF. The DNA of the CDR3 is TGTGCCAGCAGCTTCGAGACAATCGGCCCTCCAGGCGAGCAGTTCTTC. The full variable domain, in which reference TRBV7-8 and TRBJ2-1 provide the parts outside the CDR3, is GAGVSQSPRYKVAKRGQDVALRCDPISGHVSLFWYQQALGQGPEFLTYFQNEAQLDKSGLPSDRFFAERPEGSVSTLKIQRTQQEDSAVYLCASSFETIGPPGEQFFGPGTRLTVL.

V is TRBV6-6 and J is TRBJ2-1; 9 bases match TRBD1. The germline V gene has CDR1 MNHNY and CDR2 SVGAGI (reference sequence). This CDR3 region has 14 residues. The J segment lost 8 bases and the V segment lost 4 bases, leaving 6 bases of the junction unmatched. The CDR3 here is CASSFYRGRDEQFF. As DNA, the CDR3 is TGTGCCAGCAGTTTCTACAGGGGGCGCGATGAGCAGTTCTTC.

The genes are TRBV6-5 and TRBJ1-2; D gene uncertain. Per germline, CDR1 MNHEY and CDR2 SVGAGI. CDR3 size: 11 residues. The germline V and J ends were trimmed by 10 bases and 7 bases, with 13 bases remaining between them. The CDR3: CATQTIGGYTF. CDR3 bases: TGTGCCACACAAACGATCGGTGGCTACACCTTC.

V and J are TRBV2 and TRBJ1-5; a weak D match, TRBD1 (6 bases). This CDR3 has 16 amino acids. V was trimmed by 6 bases and J by 6 bases, leaving 21 bases between them. Germline values: CDR1 SNHLY, CDR2 FYNNEI. CDR3 nucleotides: TGTGCCAGCAGCGACATCGGGTCAGGGGCTACTCAGCCCCAGCATTTT. It is translated as CASSDIGSGATQPQHF. The full variable domain, rest sourced from reference TRBV2 and TRBJ1-5, is EPEVTQTPSHQVTQMGQEVILRCVPISNHLYFYWYRQILGQKVEFLVSFYNNEISEKSEIFDDQFSVERPDGSNFTLKIRSTKLEDSAMYFCASSDIGSGATQPQHFGDGTRLSIL.

The V call is TRBV30, the J call TRBJ1-1; the match to TRBD1 covers 10 bases. This CDR3 has 15 residues. Looked up from germline, CDR1 is GTSNPN and CDR2 is SVGIG (reference sequence). Germline trimming cut 2 bases from V and 1 base from J; bases unmatched to any gene: 4. The CDR3 region has the DNA TGTGCCTGGAGTATTTGGACAGGGGGGAACACTGAAGCTTTCTTT. This sequence encodes CAWSIWTGGNTEAFF.

This chain links TRBV3-1 (or the pseudogene TRBV3-2) with TRBJ2-5; 8 bases line up with TRBD2. Germline assignment: CDR1 LGHDT and CDR2 YNNKEL (reference sequence). V gave up 7 bases and J gave up 3 bases; unmatched junction bases: 13. This CDR3 comprises 16 residues. The CDR3 reads CASTVTGGELKETQYF. Here the CDR3 DNA reads TGTGCCAGCACAGTTACCGGGGGGGAACTTAAAGAGACCCAGTACTTC.

This rearrangement joins TRBV21-1 to TRBJ1-1. TRBV21-1 is tagged as a pseudogene. The CDR3 extends over 16 amino acids. The CDR3 reads CASSKGGRRGGTEAFF. CDR3 DNA: TGTGCCAGCAGCAAAGGGGGTAGGAGGGGAGGGACTGAAGCTTTCTTT.

J is TRBJ2-2 and V is TRBV7-3; TRBD2 matches at 8 bases. There are 15 residues in the CDR3. Germline CDR1 is SGHTA and CDR2 is FQGTGA. The trim removed 0 bases at V and 9 bases at J, leaving 6 bases unmatched. This CDR3 reads CASSLTLAGVRELFF. The DNA for the CDR3 is TGTGCCAGCAGCTTAACCCTAGCGGGTGTTCGGGAGCTGTTTTTT.

The CDR3 DNA follows: TGTGCCAGCAGAGGGTCAGGGGGCTCTGGAAACACCATATATTTT. Translated: CASRGSGGSGNTIYF. The chain employs TRBV7-9 and TRBJ1-3; 7 nucleotides match TRBD1. V trimming: 6 bases; J trimming: 0 bases; junction bases outside the gene matches: 5. Germline V gives CDR1 SEHNR, CDR2 FQNEAQ (reference sequence). This CDR3 is 15 amino acids long. The variable domain in full, completed from reference TRBV7-9 and TRBJ1-3, reads DTGVSQNPRHKITKRGQNVTFRCDPISEHNRLYWYRQTLGQGPEFLTYFQNEAQLEKSRLLSDRFSAERPKGSFSTLEIQRTEQGDSAMYLCASRGSGGSGNTIYFGEGSWLTVV.

This clone showed up just once. J is TRBJ1-1 and V is TRBV6-5; 8 bases align to TRBD1. The CDR3 extends over 16 amino acids. Looked up from germline, CDR1 is MNHEY and CDR2 is SVGAGI. With 0 bases clipped from V and 0 bases from J, the junction kept 3 bases outside the gene matches. The CDR3 protein is CASSYSGTGMNTEAFF. CDR3 DNA sequence: TGTGCCAGCAGTTACTCCGGGACAGGTATGAACACTGAAGCTTTCTTT.

The rearrangement uses TRBV2 and TRBJ2-2, with D possibly matching TRBD1 (7 bases). Trimming removed 7 bases at V and 0 bases at J, with 12 bases between. This CDR3 is 15 amino acids long. CDR1 and CDR2 from the germline V gene are SNHLY and FYNNEI. The CDR3 DNA follows: TGTGCCAGCAAGGTCAGGGGGGCGAACACCGGGGAGCTGTTTTTT. It encodes CASKVRGANTGELFF.

V usage is TRBV4-2 and J usage is TRBJ1-5; no firm D call. Germline V gene lookup returns CDR1 LGHNA and CDR2 YNFKEQ. The CDR3 extends over 16 amino acids. V lost 0 bases and J lost 7, with 16 bases in between. As DNA, the CDR3 is TGTGCCAGCAGCCAAGAGATAGGGTTTAGTCGGCAGCCCCAGCATTTT. Its translation is CASSQEIGFSRQPQHF.